This T cell receptor beta chain stems from a study of early T cells in non-severe SARS-CoV-2 infection. Overall study context: Alpha and beta chains were unpaired, from unsorted whole-blood bulk RNA. The study, taken as a whole, reports: Reliance on VDJdb matching favored anti-spike CD8 responses; private and CD4 specificities were missed.

Each cDNA molecule carried a unique molecular identifier. A single record per CDR3 protein comes from TCRdb applying MiXCR to the 5' RACE reads. Of tens of thousands of distinct CDR3 sequences listed, approximately 10% were seen once; the top ten hold 5.5% to 6%. This clonotype has a count of ten or more. Its cognate antigen is unknown. The CDR3 has 15 residues. Looked up from germline, CDR1 is SGHRS and CDR2 is YFSETQ. Germline trimming cut 4 bases from V and 1 base from J; bases unmatched to any gene: 6. This chain joins TRBV5-1 and TRBJ1-2; 8 nucleotides match TRBD1. This TCR derives from an adult who was a healthcare worker with PCR-confirmed SARS-CoV-2 infection or an uninfected control (not recorded which). The sequenced sample was whole blood, obtained at baseline. The DNA of the CDR3 is TGCGCCAGCAGCATCGGGACAGGCAGTAACTATGGCTACACCTTC. This translates into CASSIGTGSNYGYTF.